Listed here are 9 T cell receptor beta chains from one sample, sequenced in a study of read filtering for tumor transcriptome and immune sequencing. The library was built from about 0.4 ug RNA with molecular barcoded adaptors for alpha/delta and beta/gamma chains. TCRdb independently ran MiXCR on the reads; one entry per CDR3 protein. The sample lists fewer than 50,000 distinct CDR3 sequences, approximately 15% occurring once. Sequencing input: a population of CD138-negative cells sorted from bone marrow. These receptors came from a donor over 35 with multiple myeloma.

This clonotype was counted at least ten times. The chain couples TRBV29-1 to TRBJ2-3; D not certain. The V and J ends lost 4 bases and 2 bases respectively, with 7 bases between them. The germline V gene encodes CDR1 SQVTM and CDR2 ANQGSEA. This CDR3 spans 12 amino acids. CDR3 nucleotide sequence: TGCAGCGTTGTGAGTAACACAGATACGCAGTATTTT. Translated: CSVVSNTDTQYF.

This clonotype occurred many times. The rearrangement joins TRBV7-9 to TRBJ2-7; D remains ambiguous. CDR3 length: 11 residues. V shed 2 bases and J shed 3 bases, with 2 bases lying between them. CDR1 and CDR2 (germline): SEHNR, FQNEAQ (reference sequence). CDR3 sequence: CASSLFYEQYF. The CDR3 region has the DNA TGTGCCAGCAGCTTATTCTACGAGCAGTACTTC.

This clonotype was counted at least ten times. CDR3: CASSLPNQPQHF. The CDR3 coding sequence is TGTGCCAGCAGCTTACCGAATCAGCCCCAGCATTTT. The V gene is TRBV7-6, the J gene TRBJ1-5, with D unclear. Trimming left V 2 bases short and J 4 bases short, with 3 bases between. CDR1 is SGHVS and CDR2 is FNYEAQ in the germline V gene. This CDR3 spans 12 amino acids.

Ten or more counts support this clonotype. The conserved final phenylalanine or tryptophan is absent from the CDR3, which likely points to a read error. DNA of the CDR3: TGTGCCAGCAGTTTGACCCACACACAGGGGTGGGCTGAAGCTTTCTCT. Protein: CASSLTHTQGWAEAFS. The rearrangement links TRBV28 to TRBJ1-1, with 7 positions matching TRBD1. This CDR3 has 16 residues. Germline V gene data show CDR1 as MDHEN and CDR2 as SYDVKM. V lost 3 bases, J lost 6 bases, and 13 bases stayed unmatched.

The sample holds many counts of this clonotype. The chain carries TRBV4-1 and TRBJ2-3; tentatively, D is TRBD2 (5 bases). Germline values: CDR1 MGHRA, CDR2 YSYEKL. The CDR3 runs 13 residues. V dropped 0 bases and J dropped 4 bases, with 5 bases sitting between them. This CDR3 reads CASSQDGADTQYF. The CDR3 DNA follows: TGCGCCAGCAGCCAAGACGGGGCAGATACGCAGTATTTT.

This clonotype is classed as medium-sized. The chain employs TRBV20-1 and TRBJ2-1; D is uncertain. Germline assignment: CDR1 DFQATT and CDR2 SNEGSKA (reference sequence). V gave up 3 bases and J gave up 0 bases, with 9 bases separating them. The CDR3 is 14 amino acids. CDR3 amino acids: CSARDISSYNEQFF. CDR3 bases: TGCAGTGCTAGGGATATAAGCTCCTACAATGAGCAGTTCTTC.

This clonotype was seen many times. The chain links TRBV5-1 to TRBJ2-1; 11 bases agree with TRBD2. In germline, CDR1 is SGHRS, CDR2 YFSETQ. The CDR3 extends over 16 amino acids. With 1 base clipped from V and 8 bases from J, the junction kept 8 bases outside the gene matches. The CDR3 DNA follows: TGCGCCAGCAGCTTGACCGGGACTAGCGGCTTACATGAGCAGTTCTTC. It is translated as CASSLTGTSGLHEQFF.

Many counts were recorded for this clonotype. The CDR3 reads CASSLSGVNTEAFF. CDR3 nucleotide sequence: TGTGCCAGCAGCCTATCTGGGGTGAACACTGAAGCTTTCTTT. The chain combines TRBV7-2 with TRBJ1-1, with D unclear. The CDR3 is 14 residues long. V lost 5 bases to trimming and J lost 0 bases, with 10 bases between them. Per the germline V gene, CDR1 is SGHTA and CDR2 is FQGNSA.

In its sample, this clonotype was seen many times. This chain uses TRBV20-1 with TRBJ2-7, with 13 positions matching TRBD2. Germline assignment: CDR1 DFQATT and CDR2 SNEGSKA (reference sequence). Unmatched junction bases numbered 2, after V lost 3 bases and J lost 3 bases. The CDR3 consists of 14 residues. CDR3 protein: CSARTSGRYYEQYF. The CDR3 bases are TGCAGTGCTAGGACTAGCGGGAGGTACTACGAGCAGTACTTC.